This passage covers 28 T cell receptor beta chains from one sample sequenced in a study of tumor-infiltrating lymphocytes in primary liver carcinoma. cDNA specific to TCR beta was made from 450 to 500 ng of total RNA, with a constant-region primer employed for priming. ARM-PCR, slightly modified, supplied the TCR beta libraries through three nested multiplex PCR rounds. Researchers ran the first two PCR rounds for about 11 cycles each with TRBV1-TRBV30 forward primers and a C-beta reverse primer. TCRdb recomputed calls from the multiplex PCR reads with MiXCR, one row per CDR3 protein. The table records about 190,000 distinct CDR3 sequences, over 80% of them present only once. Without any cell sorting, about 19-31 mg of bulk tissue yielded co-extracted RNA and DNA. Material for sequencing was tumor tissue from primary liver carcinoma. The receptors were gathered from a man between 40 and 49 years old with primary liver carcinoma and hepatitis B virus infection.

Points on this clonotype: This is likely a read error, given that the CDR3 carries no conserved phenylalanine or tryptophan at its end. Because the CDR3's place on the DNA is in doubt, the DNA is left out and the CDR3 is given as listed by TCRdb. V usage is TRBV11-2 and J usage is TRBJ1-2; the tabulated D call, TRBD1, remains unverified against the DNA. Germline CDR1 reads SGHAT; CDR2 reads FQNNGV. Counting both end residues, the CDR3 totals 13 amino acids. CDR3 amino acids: CASRLDGGYGYSL.

The DNA of the CDR3 is TGTGCCAGCAGCTTGAACAGGGACAGCCACGAGACCCAGTACTTC. Protein product: CASSLNRDSHETQYF. The chain employs TRBV5-4 and TRBJ2-5, with 7 bases matching TRBD1. The germline V gene encodes CDR1 SGHNT and CDR2 YYREEE (reference sequence). The CDR3 contains 15 residues. The J segment lost 5 bases and the V segment lost 1 base, leaving 8 bases of the junction unmatched.

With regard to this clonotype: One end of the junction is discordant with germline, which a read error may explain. CDR3 in amino acids: CAGTDSFNYDYTF. CDR3 DNA: TGTGCCGGTACCGACAGCTTTAATTATGACTACACCTTC. The V call is TRBV11-2, the J call TRBJ1-2; a weak D match, TRBD1 (5 bases). This CDR3 is built from 13 residues. CDR1 and CDR2 from the germline V gene are SGHAT and FQNNGV. Based on the CDR3 plus reference TRBV11-2 and TRBJ1-2, the full variable domain is EAGVAQSPRYKIIEKRQSVAFWCNPISGHATLYWYQQILGQGPKLLIQFQNNGVVDDSQLPKDRFSAERLKGVDSTLKIQPAKLEDSAVYLCAGTDSFNYDYTFGSGTRLTVV.

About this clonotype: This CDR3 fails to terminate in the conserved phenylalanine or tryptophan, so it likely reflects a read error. CDR3 loop: CANGTRNTEAFS. The CDR3 nucleotides are TGTGCCAACGGAACACGTAACACTGAAGCTTTCTCT. This rearrangement joins TRBV6-2 or TRBV6-3 to TRBJ1-1; D is unresolved. There are 12 residues in the CDR3. Germline values: CDR1 MNHEY, CDR2 SVGEGT. V lost 10 bases, J lost 2 bases, and 11 bases lay in between.

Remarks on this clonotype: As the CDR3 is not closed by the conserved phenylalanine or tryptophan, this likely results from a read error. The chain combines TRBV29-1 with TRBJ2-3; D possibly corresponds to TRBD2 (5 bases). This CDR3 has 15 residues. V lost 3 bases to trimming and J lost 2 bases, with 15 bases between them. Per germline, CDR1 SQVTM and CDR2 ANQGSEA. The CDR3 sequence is CSVEGGPGITDTQYC. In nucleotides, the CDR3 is TGCAGCGTTGAGGGCGGGCCCGGCATCACAGATACGCAGTATTGC.

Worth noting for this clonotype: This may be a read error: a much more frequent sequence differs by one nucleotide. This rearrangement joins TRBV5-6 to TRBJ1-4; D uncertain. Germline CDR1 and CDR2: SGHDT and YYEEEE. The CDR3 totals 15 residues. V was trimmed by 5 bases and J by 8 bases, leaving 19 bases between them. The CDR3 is CASRFGGVGHEKLFF. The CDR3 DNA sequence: TGTGCCAGCAGATTCGGAGGCGTCGGGCACGAAAAACTGTTTTTT.

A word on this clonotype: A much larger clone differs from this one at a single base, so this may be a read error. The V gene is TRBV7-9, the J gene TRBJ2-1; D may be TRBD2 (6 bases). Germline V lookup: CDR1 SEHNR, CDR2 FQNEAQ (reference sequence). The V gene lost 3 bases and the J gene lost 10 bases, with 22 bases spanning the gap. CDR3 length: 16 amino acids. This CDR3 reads CASSLLVSGPYLEQFF. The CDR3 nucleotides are TGTGCCAGCAGCTTGTTAGTTAGCGGTCCTTACTTAGAGCAGTTCTTC.

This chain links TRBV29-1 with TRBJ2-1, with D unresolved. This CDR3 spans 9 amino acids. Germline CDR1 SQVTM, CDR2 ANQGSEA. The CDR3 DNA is TGCAGGTTCGGCCAAATGCAGTTCTTC. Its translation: CRFGQMQFF.

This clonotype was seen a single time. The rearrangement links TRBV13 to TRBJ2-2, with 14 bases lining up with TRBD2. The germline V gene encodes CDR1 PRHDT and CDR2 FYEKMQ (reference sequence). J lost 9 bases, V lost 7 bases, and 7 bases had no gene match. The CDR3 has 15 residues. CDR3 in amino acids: CASNLTSGRARELFF. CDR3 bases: TGTGCCAGCAACTTGACTAGCGGGAGGGCCAGGGAGCTGTTTTTT.

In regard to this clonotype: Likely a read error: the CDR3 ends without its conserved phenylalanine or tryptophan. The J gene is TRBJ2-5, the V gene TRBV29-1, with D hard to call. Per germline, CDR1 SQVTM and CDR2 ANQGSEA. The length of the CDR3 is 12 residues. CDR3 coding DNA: TGCAACGTTCTGGAGAACCAAGAGAACCAGTACGTC. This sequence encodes CNVLENQENQYV.

CDR3 amino acids: CSLWGTWETQYF. The CDR3 nucleotides are TGCAGCCTGTGGGGGACATGGGAGACCCAGTACTTC. The chain is built from TRBV29-1 and TRBJ2-5, with a tentative D call TRBD1 (6 bases). Germline-derived CDR1 and CDR2 are SQVTM and ANQGSEA. V was cut by 8 bases and J by 5 bases, with 15 bases left in between. There are 12 residues in the CDR3.

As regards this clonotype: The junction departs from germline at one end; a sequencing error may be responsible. The CDR3 sequence is CASGLATGAPGANVLTF. The CDR3 DNA reads TGTGCCAGCGGCTTAGCGACAGGGGCCCCTGGGGCCAACGTTCTGACTTTC. This chain uses TRBV7-9 with TRBJ2-6; 8 bases are shared with TRBD1. The CDR3 spans 17 residues. Germline V gene lookup returns CDR1 SEHNR and CDR2 FQNEAQ (reference sequence). Supplemented by reference TRBV7-9 and TRBJ2-6, the full variable domain reads DTGVSQNPRHKITKRGQNVTFRCDPISEHNRLYWYRQTLGQGPEFLTYFQNEAQLEKSRLLSDRFSAERPKGSFSTLEIQRTEQGDSAMYLCASGLATGAPGANVLTFGAGSRLTVL.

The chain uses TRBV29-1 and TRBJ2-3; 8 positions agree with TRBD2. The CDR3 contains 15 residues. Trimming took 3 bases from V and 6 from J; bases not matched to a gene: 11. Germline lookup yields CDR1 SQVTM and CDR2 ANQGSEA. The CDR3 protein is CSVDSGAGITDTQYF. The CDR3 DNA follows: TGCAGCGTTGATAGCGGGGCCGGCATCACTGATACGCAGTATTTT.

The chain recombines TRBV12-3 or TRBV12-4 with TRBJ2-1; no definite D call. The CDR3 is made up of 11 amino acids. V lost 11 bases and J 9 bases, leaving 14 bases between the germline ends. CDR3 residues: CAGSLRVEQFF. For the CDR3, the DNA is TGTGCCGGTAGTTTAAGAGTTGAGCAGTTCTTC.

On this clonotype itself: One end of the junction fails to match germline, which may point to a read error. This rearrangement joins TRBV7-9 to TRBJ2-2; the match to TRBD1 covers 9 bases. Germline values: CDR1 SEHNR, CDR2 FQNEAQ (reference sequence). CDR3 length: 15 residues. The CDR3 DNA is TGTGTCAGCAGAGCCGGGACAGGGATGGCAGGGGAGCTGTTTTTT. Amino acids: CVSRAGTGMAGELFF.

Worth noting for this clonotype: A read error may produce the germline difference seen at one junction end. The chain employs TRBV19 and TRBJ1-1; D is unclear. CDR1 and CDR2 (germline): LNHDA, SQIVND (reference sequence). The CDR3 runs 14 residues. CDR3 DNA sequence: TGTGCCAGTAGCATAGCGCGGGGAGGGACTGAAGCTTTCTTT. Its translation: CASSIARGGTEAFF. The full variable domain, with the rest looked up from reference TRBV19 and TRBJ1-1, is DGGITQSPKYLFRKEGQNVTLSCEQNLNHDAMYWYRQDPGQGLRLIYYSQIVNDFQKGDIAEGYSVSREKKESFPLTVTSAQKNPTAFYLCASSIARGGTEAFFGQGTRLTVV.

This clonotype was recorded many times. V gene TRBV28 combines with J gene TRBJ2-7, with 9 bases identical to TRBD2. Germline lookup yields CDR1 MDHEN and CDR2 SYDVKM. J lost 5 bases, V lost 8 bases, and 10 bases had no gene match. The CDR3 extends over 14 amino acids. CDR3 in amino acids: CASPVGTSTHEQYF. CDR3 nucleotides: TGTGCCAGCCCCGTCGGGACTAGCACCCACGAGCAGTACTTC.

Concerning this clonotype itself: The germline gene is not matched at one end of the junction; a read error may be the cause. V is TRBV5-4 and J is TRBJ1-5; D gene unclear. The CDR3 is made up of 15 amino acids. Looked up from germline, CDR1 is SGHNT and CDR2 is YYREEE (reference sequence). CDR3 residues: CGSSRDGNSNQPQHF. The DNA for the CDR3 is TGTGGTAGCAGCCGCGACGGAAATAGCAATCAGCCCCAGCACTTT.

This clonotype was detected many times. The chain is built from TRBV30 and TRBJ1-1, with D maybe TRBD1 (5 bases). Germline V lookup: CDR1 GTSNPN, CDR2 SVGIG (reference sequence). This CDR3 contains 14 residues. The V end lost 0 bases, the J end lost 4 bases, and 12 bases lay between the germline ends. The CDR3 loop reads CAWSVQWGPTEAFF. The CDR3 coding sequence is TGTGCCTGGAGTGTACAATGGGGCCCCACTGAAGCTTTCTTT.

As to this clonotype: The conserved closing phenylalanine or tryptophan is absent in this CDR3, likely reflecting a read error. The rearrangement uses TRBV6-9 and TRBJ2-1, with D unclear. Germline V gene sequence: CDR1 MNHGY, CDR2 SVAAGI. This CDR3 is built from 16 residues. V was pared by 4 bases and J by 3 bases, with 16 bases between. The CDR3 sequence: CASSSKRVEIYNEQFL. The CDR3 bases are TGTGCCAGCAGTTCGAAGCGAGTGGAGATCTACAATGAGCAGTTCCTC.

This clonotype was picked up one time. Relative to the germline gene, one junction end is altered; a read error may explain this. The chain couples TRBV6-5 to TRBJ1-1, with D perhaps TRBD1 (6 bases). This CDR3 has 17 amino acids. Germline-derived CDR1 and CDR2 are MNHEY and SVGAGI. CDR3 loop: CASSPPTGAEGIGEVFF. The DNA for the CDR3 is TGTGCCAGCAGTCCCCCCACGGGGGCGGAAGGTATCGGTGAAGTTTTCTTT.

DNA for the CDR3: TGCGGCATTGGCCTTATAGCGGGGGTGACCGCTGAGCAGTTCTTC. It encodes CGIGLIAGVTAEQFF. The V call is TRBV29-1, the J call TRBJ2-1, with 9 bases that match TRBD2. The CDR3 totals 15 residues. CDR1 and CDR2 (germline): SQVTM, ANQGSEA.

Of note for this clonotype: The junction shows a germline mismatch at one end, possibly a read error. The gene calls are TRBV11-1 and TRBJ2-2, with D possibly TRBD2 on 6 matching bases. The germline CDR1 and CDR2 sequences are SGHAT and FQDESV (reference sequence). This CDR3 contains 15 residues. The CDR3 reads CASGLNGGGTGELFF. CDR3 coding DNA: TGTGCCAGCGGCTTAAACGGGGGTGGAACCGGGGAGCTGTTTTTT.

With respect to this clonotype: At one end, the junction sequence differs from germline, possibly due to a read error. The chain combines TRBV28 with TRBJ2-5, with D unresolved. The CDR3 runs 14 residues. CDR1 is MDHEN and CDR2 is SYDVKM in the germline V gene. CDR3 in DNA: TGTGCCAGCAGTTTTCGTCAGATCCAAGAGGCCCAGTACTTC. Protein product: CASSFRQIQEAQYF.

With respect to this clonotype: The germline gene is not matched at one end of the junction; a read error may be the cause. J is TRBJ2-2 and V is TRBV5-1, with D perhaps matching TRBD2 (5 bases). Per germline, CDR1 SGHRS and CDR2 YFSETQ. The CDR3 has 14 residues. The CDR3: CASSLEPSTGKLFF. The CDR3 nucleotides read TGCGCCAGCAGCTTGGAACCCAGCACCGGGAAGCTGTTTTTT.

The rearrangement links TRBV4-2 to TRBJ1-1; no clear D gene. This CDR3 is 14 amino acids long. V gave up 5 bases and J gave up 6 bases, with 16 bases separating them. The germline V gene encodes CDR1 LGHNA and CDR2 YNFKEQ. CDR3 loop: CASSTNQRFAEAFF. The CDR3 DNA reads TGTGCCAGCAGCACAAACCAGAGATTCGCTGAAGCTTTCTTT.

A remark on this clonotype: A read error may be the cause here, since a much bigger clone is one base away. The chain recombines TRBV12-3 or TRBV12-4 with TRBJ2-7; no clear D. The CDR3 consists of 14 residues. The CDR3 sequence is CASSLVGRPFERYF. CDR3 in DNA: TGTGCCAGCAGTTTAGTAGGCAGACCATTCGAGCGGTACTTC.

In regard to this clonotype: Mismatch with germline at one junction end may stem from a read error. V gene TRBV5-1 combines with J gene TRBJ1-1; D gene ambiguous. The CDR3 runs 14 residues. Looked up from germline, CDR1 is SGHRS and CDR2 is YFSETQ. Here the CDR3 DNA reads TGCGCCAGCACCCAAGAGGGCGCATATACTGTAGCTTTCTTT. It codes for CASTQEGAYTVAFF.